This TCR beta chain was identified in a study of cytomegalovirus exposure and HLA in healthy donors. Findings and caveats of the study: One variant, a missense change in DCLRE1C, was linked in a later analysis to TCR beta V- and J-gene trimming. TRBV6-2, TRBV6-3 and some other V segments were unresolvable in 87-base-pair reads.

The PCR used 60 Vbeta and 13 Jbeta primers. Source study methods: In a later analysis, of roughly 83 million unique beta chains, approximately 10 million appeared in at least two donors. Generated by immunoSEQ multiplex PCR, the TCRdb table keeps only in-frame clones and is missing some. V and J calls and clone size are given by that table; D and trimming were obtained from the DNA. This table has roughly 120,000 clones, 65% to 85% appearing once. This clone was recorded once. Its antigen remains unknown. Trimming pared 3 bases from V and 5 bases from J, leaving 7 bases between. Germline-derived CDR1 and CDR2 are LNHDA and SQIVND (reference sequence). This CDR3 has 12 amino acids.

The rearrangement links TRBV19 to TRBJ2-5; D is unclear. The source is a man in his fifties or sixties in good health and CMV-seronegative. Sequencing input: PBMCs. CDR3 DNA sequence: TGTGCCAGTAGTATGGTCGGGGAGACCCAGTACTTC. This sequence encodes CASSMVGETQYF.